Below, 21 T cell receptor beta chains from the same sample are listed, as sequenced in a study of cytomegalovirus exposure and HLA in healthy donors. 13 Jbeta primers and 60 Vbeta primers were used for the PCR. This table comes from immunoSEQ multiplex PCR, and its TCRdb copy is limited to in-frame clones, with some not included. The profile shows about 130,000 clones, 77% of them singletons. Sample: PBMCs. The receptor set was obtained from a woman aged 40 to 49 in good health and CMV-seropositive.

The rearrangement links TRBV4-1 to TRBJ2-3; maybe TRBD1 (5 bases). V lost 2 bases, J lost 0 bases, and 9 bases lay in between. Per germline, CDR1 MGHRA and CDR2 YSYEKL. This CDR3 contains 15 residues. CDR3 DNA: TGCGCCAGCAGCCAACAGGGTCTTAGCACAGATACGCAGTATTTT. This sequence encodes CASSQQGLSTDTQYF.

V and J are TRBV11-2 and TRBJ1-2; D gene unclear. The CDR3 consists of 16 residues. V lost 5 bases and J 4 bases, leaving 20 bases between the germline ends. Germline CDR1 is SGHAT and CDR2 is FQNNGV. CDR3 protein: CASSTPVSGGAYGYTF. As DNA, the CDR3 is TGTGCCAGCAGCACCCCAGTCTCAGGAGGCGCCTATGGCTACACCTTC.

V is TRBV25-1 and J is TRBJ2-1; 10 positions match TRBD2. V gave up 1 base and J gave up 7 bases; unmatched junction bases: 10. The germline CDR1 and CDR2 sequences are MGHDK and SYGVNS. The CDR3 has 17 residues. CDR3 bases: TGTGCCAGCAGTGAATGGGGTGCTAGCGGGAGCGGTAATGAGCAGTTCTTC. It specifies CASSEWGASGSGNEQFF. The whole variable domain, remainder taken from reference TRBV25-1 and TRBJ2-1, is EADIYQTPRYLVIGTGKKITLECSQTMGHDKMYWYQQDPGMELHLIHYSYGVNSTEKGDLSSESTVSRIRTEHFPLTLESARPSHTSQYLCASSEWGASGSGNEQFFGPGTRLTVL.

The J gene is TRBJ2-1, the V gene TRBV7-9; D remains unclear. The CDR3 runs 11 residues. Germline loops: CDR1 SEHNR, CDR2 FQNEAQ (reference sequence). The V and J ends lost 4 bases and 7 bases respectively, with 5 bases between them. In DNA, the CDR3 is TGTGCCAGCAGCTCCCCGAATGAGCAGTTCTTC. Its translation is CASSSPNEQFF.

This chain uses TRBV28 with TRBJ2-2; perhaps TRBD2 as D (5 bases). V shed 8 bases and J shed 0 bases, with 10 bases lying between them. The CDR3 spans 14 residues. Germline V lookup: CDR1 MDHEN, CDR2 SYDVKM. CDR3 sequence reads: CASRGWPNTGELFF. The CDR3 nucleotides read TGTGCCAGCCGGGGTTGGCCGAACACCGGGGAGCTGTTTTTT.

The chain uses TRBV11-2 and TRBJ1-5; 12 bases are shared with TRBD1. CDR1 is SGHAT and CDR2 is FQNNGV in the germline V gene. The CDR3 extends over 15 amino acids. Trimming cost V 5 bases and J 6 bases; bases outside gene matches: 5. In DNA form, the CDR3 reads TGTGCCAGCAGCGCGGGACAGGGGGCCCGTCAGCCCCAGCATTTT. Translated: CASSAGQGARQPQHF.

V is TRBV5-8 and J is TRBJ1-2; D perhaps matches TRBD1 (5 bases). Germline loops: CDR1 SGHTS, CDR2 YDEGEE. The ends were cut back, 9 bases at V and 1 base at J, with 19 bases in the middle. CDR3 length: 15 residues. CDR3 bases: TGTGCCACCGATCGACAGAATCTTAATAACTATGGCTACACCTTC. This gives the protein CATDRQNLNNYGYTF.

The V call is TRBV5-1, the J call TRBJ2-1; 11 bases line up with TRBD2. CDR3 length equals 17 residues. Germline trimming cut 6 bases from V and 9 bases from J; bases unmatched to any gene: 17. Looked up from germline, CDR1 is SGHRS and CDR2 is YFSETQ. The CDR3 DNA follows: TGCGCCAGCACAAACCGCCCCGGGACTAGCGGTGGAGGTGAGCAGTTCTTC. This codes for CASTNRPGTSGGGEQFF.

The chain combines TRBV7-2 with TRBJ2-2; 7 positions agree with TRBD2. Germline trimming cut 0 bases from V and 5 bases from J; bases unmatched to any gene: 15. Germline CDR1 SGHTA, CDR2 FQGNSA. The CDR3 has 19 amino acids. The CDR3 DNA is TGTGCCAGCAGCTTAGCGTTCGGGGTAGCGGGTAGGTATACCGGGGAGCTGTTTTTT. It yields the protein CASSLAFGVAGRYTGELFF.

V is TRBV10-3 and J is TRBJ1-2; no clear D. V dropped 2 bases and J dropped 4 bases, with 8 bases sitting between them. Per germline, CDR1 ENHRY and CDR2 SYGVKD. The CDR3 spans 13 residues. CDR3 amino acids: CAISEVAVYGYTF. CDR3 sequence (DNA): TGTGCCATCAGTGAGGTGGCAGTCTATGGCTACACCTTC.

The chain has TRBV13 and TRBJ1-2; D is ambiguous. This CDR3 spans 13 amino acids. Looked up from germline, CDR1 is PRHDT and CDR2 is FYEKMQ (reference sequence). Between the trimmed V and J ends, which lost 2 bases and 5 bases, there was a span of 9 bases. The CDR3 here is CASSLNSLYGYTF. The CDR3 DNA sequence: TGTGCCAGCAGCTTAAATTCCCTTTATGGCTACACCTTC.

The V call is TRBV19, the J call TRBJ1-2; TRBD1 matches at 11 bases. Losses at the gene ends were 7 bases for V and 8 bases for J; bases not matched to a gene: 9. The length of the CDR3 is 14 residues. Germline V gene sequence: CDR1 LNHDA, CDR2 SQIVND (reference sequence). The CDR3 protein is CASTPGQGAWGYTF. CDR3 sequence (DNA): TGTGCCAGTACTCCTGGACAGGGGGCGTGGGGCTACACCTTC.

The rearrangement uses TRBV19 and TRBJ2-3; 7 bases align to TRBD2. The CDR3 has 16 amino acids. Germline V lookup: CDR1 LNHDA, CDR2 SQIVND (reference sequence). The ends lost 6 bases at V and 6 bases at J; junction bases unmatched: 15. CDR3: CASSRTRGRARDTQYF. The DNA of the CDR3 is TGTGCCAGTAGCCGGACTAGAGGGAGGGCCAGGGATACGCAGTATTTT.

The chain carries TRBV10-1 and TRBJ2-1; TRBD2 matches at 12 bases. V was pared by 6 bases and J by 8 bases, with 8 bases of the junction left unmatched. Germline CDR1 reads WNHNN; CDR2 reads SYGVQD (reference sequence). CDR3 length: 15 amino acids. CDR3 sequence: CASSGLAGLKYEQFF. The CDR3 bases are TGCGCCAGCAGCGGACTAGCGGGATTGAAGTATGAGCAGTTCTTC.

In nucleotides, the CDR3 is TGTGCCAGCAGCTTAGAGTCGGGGACTGGAGCCTACGAGCAGTACTTC. This codes for CASSLESGTGAYEQYF. This rearrangement joins TRBV13 to TRBJ2-7; tentatively, D is TRBD2 (6 bases). There are 16 residues in the CDR3. The V end was cut by 1 base, the J end by 2 bases, with 15 bases between. CDR1 and CDR2 (germline): PRHDT, FYEKMQ (reference sequence).

V and J are TRBV6-1 and TRBJ2-5; 8 positions match TRBD1. Germline CDR1 reads MNHNS; CDR2 reads SASEGT. The CDR3 contains 14 residues. The ends lost 7 bases at V and 2 bases at J; junction bases unmatched: 6. The CDR3 nucleotides are TGTGCCAGCAATTTGGACAGGGCGCAAGAGACCCAGTACTTC. Translation: CASNLDRAQETQYF.

This CDR3 reads CAISESTSRDYNEQFF. Written as DNA, the CDR3 is TGTGCCATCAGTGAGTCGACTAGCCGAGACTACAATGAGCAGTTCTTC. The chain couples TRBV10-3 to TRBJ2-1, with 7 bases fitting TRBD2. The V segment lost 0 bases and the J segment 3 bases; nucleotides outside the gene matches: 5. This CDR3 spans 16 amino acids. Germline V gives CDR1 ENHRY, CDR2 SYGVKD.

J is TRBJ2-2 and V is TRBV9; no definite D call. The CDR3 runs 15 residues. The germline gives CDR1 SGDLS, CDR2 YYNGEE. V gave up 2 bases and J gave up 0 bases, with 8 bases separating them. The CDR3 DNA reads as TGTGCCAGCAGCGTGGCTGTTGCGAACACCGGGGAGCTGTTTTTT. It translates to CASSVAVANTGELFF.

The rearrangement uses TRBV15 and TRBJ2-1, with 14 bases matching TRBD2. Germline V gene lookup returns CDR1 LNHNV and CDR2 YYDKDF (reference sequence). The CDR3 has 16 amino acids. The V and J ends lost 3 bases and 9 bases, in that order; junction bases with no gene match: 7. The DNA for the CDR3 is TGTGCCACCAGCAGTGGGGGACTAGCGGGAGAATCTGAGCAGTTCTTC. Translation gives CATSSGGLAGESEQFF. Together with reference TRBV15 and TRBJ2-1, the CDR3 gives the full variable domain: DAMVIQNPRYQVTQFGKPVTLSCSQTLNHNVMYWYQQKSSQAPKLLFHYYDKDFNNEADTPDNFQSRRPNTSFCFLDIRSPGLGDTAMYLCATSSGGLAGESEQFFGPGTRLTVL.

The chain couples TRBV7-9 to TRBJ1-2, with D possibly being TRBD1 (5 bases). CDR3 length equals 13 residues. Trimming took 3 bases from V and 8 from J, leaving 13 bases between them. Germline V gene data show CDR1 as SEHNR and CDR2 as FQNEAQ (reference sequence). In nucleotides, the CDR3 is TGTGCCAGCAGCTTCGGGGGAGGCCCAGGCTACACCTTC. It codes for CASSFGGGPGYTF.

The chain links TRBV29-1 to TRBJ2-3, with TRBD1 matching 8 bases. V was clipped by 3 bases and J by 3 bases; unmatched bases: 5. The CDR3 is 14 residues long. Germline V gene sequence: CDR1 SQVTM, CDR2 ANQGSEA. CDR3 DNA sequence: TGCAGCGTTGACCGACAGGGGATTACAGATACGCAGTATTTT. Its protein product is CSVDRQGITDTQYF.